These 4 T cell receptor beta chains share one sample of origin, sequenced in a study of T cell repertoires in cytomegalovirus infection. One entry per CDR3 protein results from TCRdb running MiXCR on the reads. This table has over 250,000 distinct CDR3 sequences, about 25% appearing once. Material: PBMCs. These receptors were collected from a human donor in good health (CMV status not recorded). Some clones in this sample may be carry-over from other donors' samples.

CDR3: CASSSGLAGYGEQFF. For the CDR3, the DNA is TGCGCCAGCAGCTCTGGGCTAGCGGGATACGGTGAGCAGTTCTTC. The rearrangement uses TRBV5-1 and TRBJ2-1; 9 nucleotides line up with TRBD2. The CDR3 consists of 15 residues. The junction had 10 bases not matched to a gene; V was cut back by 3 bases and J by 9 bases. Germline values: CDR1 SGHRS, CDR2 YFSETQ. The variable domain in full, completed from reference TRBV5-1 and TRBJ2-1, reads KAGVTQTPRYLIKTRGQQVTLSCSPISGHRSVSWYQQTPGQGLQFLFEYFSETQRNKGNFPGRFSGRQFSNSRSEMNVSTLELGDSALYLCASSSGLAGYGEQFFGPGTRLTVL.

This clonotype was detected a few times. The chain is built from TRBV7-9 and TRBJ2-7, with D possibly being TRBD1 (6 bases). Germline-derived CDR1 and CDR2 are SEHNR and FQNEAQ (reference sequence). This CDR3 comprises 14 residues. Trimming shortened V by 2 bases and J by 2 bases, and 10 bases separated the two germline ends. CDR3 nucleotide sequence: TGTGCCAGCAGCTTATACGAGGGGGCCTACGAGCAGTACTTC. Translated, it gives CASSLYEGAYEQYF. The entire variable domain, with the rest obtained from reference TRBV7-9 and TRBJ2-7, is as follows: DTGVSQNPRHKITKRGQNVTFRCDPISEHNRLYWYRQTLGQGPEFLTYFQNEAQLEKSRLLSDRFSAERPKGSFSTLEIQRTEQGDSAMYLCASSLYEGAYEQYFGPGTRLTVT.

This clonotype occurred a few times. The chain employs TRBV11-3 and TRBJ2-5; TRBD2 matches 12 bases. The V segment lost 5 bases and the J segment 5 bases; nucleotides outside the gene matches: 9. The CDR3 runs to 16 residues. The germline gives CDR1 SGHNT, CDR2 YENEEA. The CDR3 loop reads CASSVTSGGRQETQYF. The CDR3 DNA is TGTGCCAGCAGCGTCACTAGCGGGGGGCGCCAGGAGACCCAGTACTTC.

Points on this clonotype: A much larger clone is a single base away; this may be a read error. The V call is TRBV7-2, the J call TRBJ2-4; D is uncertain. The J call may be mistaken, given a closer DNA end match to TRBJ2-1. The CDR3 has 15 residues. The germline V gene encodes CDR1 SGHTA and CDR2 FQGNSA. CDR3 coding DNA: TGTGCCAGCAGCCCCTTCGTCGGGCAGGTGGGGATTCAGTTCTTC. It codes for CASSPFVGQVGIQFF.